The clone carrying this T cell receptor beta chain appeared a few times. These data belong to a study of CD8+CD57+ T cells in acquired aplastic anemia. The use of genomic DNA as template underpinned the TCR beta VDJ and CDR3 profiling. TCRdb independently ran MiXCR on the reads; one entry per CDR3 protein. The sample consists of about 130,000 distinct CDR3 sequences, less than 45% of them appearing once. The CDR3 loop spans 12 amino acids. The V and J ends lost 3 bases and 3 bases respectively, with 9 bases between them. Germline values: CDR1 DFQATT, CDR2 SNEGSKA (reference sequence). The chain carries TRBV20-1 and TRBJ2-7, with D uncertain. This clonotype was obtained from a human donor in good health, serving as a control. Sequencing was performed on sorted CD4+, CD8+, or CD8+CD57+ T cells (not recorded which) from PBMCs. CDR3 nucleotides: TGCAGTGCTAGTGAACAGAGCTACGAGCAGTACTTC. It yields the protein CSASEQSYEQYF.